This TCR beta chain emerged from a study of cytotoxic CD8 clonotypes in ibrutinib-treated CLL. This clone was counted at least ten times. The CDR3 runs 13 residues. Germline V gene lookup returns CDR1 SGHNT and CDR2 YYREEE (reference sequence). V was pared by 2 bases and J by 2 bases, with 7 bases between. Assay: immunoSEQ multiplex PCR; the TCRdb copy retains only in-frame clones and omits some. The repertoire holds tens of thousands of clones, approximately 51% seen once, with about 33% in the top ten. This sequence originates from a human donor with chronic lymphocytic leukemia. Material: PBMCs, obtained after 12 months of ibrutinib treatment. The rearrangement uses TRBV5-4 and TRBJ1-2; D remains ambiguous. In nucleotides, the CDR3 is TGTGCCAGCAGCTTAACCAGGAACTATGGCTACACCTTC. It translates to CASSLTRNYGYTF.